This TCR beta chain appears in the sequencing data of a study of blood T cell repertoires in COVID-19. Background on the study: The United States, Italy and Spain supplied acute and convalescent COVID-19 samples. Nucleic acid was either cDNA or gDNA, and it came from T cells, B-cell-depleted T cells, or PBMCs.

In the source study's methods: Amplification of reference gene primers provided the estimated nucleated cell counts. Clones were read by immunoSEQ multiplex PCR, and TCRdb kept only the in-frame ones, dropping some. That table furnishes V, J and clone size, whereas the DNA furnished D and trimming. The table records fewer than 150,000 clones, around 86% of them present only once. The clonotype originates from a woman aged 70-85 years with acute or convalescent COVID-19. The sequenced sample consisted of peripheral blood.

This chain's CDR3 is CASSGGQTNQPQHF. The CDR3 DNA reads TGTGCCAGCAGCGGAGGACAGACCAATCAGCCCCAGCATTTT. The chain has TRBV9 and TRBJ1-5; a weak D match, TRBD1 (6 bases). V was cut by 3 bases and J by 3 bases, with 10 bases left in between. The CDR3 has 14 residues. Germline V CDR1 and CDR2: SGDLS, YYNGEE.